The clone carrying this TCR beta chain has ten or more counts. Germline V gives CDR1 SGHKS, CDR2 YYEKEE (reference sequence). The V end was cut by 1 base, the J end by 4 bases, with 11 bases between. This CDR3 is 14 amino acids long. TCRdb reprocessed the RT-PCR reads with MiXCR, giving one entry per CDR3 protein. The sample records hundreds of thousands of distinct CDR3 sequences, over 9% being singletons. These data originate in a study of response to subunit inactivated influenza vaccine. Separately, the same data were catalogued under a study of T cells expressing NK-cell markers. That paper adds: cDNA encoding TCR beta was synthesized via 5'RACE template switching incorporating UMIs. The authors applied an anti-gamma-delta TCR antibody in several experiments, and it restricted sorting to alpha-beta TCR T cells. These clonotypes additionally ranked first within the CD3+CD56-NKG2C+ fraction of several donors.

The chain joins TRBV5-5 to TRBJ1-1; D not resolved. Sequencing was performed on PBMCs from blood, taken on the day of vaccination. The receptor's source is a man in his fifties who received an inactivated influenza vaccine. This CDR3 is CASSLQLGPTEAFF. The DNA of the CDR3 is TGTGCCAGCAGCTTGCAATTGGGTCCCACTGAAGCTTTCTTT.